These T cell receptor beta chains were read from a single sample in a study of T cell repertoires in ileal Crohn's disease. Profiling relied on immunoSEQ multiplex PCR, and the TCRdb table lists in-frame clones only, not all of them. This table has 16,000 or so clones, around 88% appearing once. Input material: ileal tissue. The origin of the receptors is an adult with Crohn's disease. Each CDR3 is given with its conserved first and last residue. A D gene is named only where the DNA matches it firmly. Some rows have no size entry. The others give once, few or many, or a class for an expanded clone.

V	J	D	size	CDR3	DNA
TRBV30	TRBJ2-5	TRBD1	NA	CAWSVSRAGTGGRETQYF	TGTGCCTGGAGTGTATCCCGGGCCGGGACAGGGGGCCGGGAGACCCAGTACTTC
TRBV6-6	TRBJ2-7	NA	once	CASIRSGGTSYEQYF	TGTGCCAGCATCCGCTCGGGGGGCACCAGCTACGAGCAGTACTTC
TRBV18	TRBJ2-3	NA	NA	CASSPPSVSDTQYF	TGTGCCAGCTCACCACCTTCGGTTTCCGATACGCAGTATTTT
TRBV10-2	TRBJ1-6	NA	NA	CASSYIGVLHF	TGCGCCAGCAGTTATATCGGGGTCCTCCACTTT
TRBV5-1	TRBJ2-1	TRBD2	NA	CASSWGSGSSYNEQFF	TGCGCCAGCAGCTGGGGTAGCGGGAGCTCCTACAATGAGCAGTTCTTC
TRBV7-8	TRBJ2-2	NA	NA	CASSTVPSANTGELFF	TGTGCCAGCAGTACCGTACCTAGCGCCAACACCGGGGAGCTGTTTTTT
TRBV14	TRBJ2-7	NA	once	CASSPRWGKGTPYEQYF	TGTGCCAGCAGCCCCCGATGGGGAAAGGGGACTCCCTACGAGCAGTACTTC
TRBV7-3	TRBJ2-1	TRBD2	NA	CASSLLAGSSYNEQFF	TGTGCCAGCAGCTTACTAGCGGGGAGCTCCTACAATGAGCAGTTCTTC
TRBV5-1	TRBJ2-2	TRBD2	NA	CASSSSGERTGELFF	TGCGCCAGCAGCTCTAGCGGGGAGCGAACCGGGGAGCTGTTTTTT
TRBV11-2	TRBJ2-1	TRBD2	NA	CASSARGLAGVYEQFF	TGTGCCAGCAGCGCCCGGGGACTAGCGGGAGTTTATGAGCAGTTCTTC
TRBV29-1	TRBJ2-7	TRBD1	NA	CSVEEDRDYEQYF	TGCAGCGTTGAGGAGGACAGGGACTACGAGCAGTACTTC
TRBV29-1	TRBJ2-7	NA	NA	CSVYGSGREQYF	TGCAGCGTTTACGGGAGTGGCCGCGAGCAGTACTTC
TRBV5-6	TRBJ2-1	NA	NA	CASSLGGRHEQFF	TGTGCCAGCAGCTTGGGAGGTAGGCATGAGCAGTTCTTC
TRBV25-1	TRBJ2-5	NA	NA	CASSEPGNQETQYF	TGTGCCAGCAGTGAACCGGGGAACCAAGAGACCCAGTACTTC
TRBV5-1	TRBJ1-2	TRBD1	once	CASSFLQGALGYTF	TGCGCCAGCAGCTTCTTACAGGGGGCGTTAGGCTACACCTTC
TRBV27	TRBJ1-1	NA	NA	CASSLFRNTEAFF	TGTGCCAGCAGTTTATTTCGGAACACTGAAGCTTTCTTT
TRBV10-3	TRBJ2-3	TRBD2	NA	CAISPGGRTDTQYF	TGTGCCATCAGTCCGGGAGGGCGAACAGATACGCAGTATTTT
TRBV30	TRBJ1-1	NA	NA	CAWSGESGTEAFF	TGTGCCTGGAGTGGGGAGTCAGGCACTGAAGCTTTCTTT
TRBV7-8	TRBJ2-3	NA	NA	CASSFGYNTDTQYF	TGTGCCAGCAGCTTCGGGTACAACACAGATACGCAGTATTTT
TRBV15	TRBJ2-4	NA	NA	CATSRDGQLAKNIQYF	TGTGCCACCAGCAGAGATGGGCAGCTAGCCAAAAACATTCAGTACTTC
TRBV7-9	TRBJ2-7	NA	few	CASSPGSEQYF	TGTGCCAGCAGCCCTGGGAGCGAGCAGTACTTC
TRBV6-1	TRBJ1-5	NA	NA	CASQQDYSNQPQHF	TGTGCCAGTCAACAGGATTATAGCAATCAGCCCCAGCATTTT
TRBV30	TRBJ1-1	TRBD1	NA	CAWSLRGAEAFF	TGTGCCTGGAGTCTCAGGGGGGCTGAAGCTTTCTTT
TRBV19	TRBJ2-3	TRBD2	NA	CATLATSTDTQYF	TGTGCCACACTAGCGACTAGCACAGATACGCAGTATTTT
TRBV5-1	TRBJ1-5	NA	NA	CASSPGGLWNQPQHF	TGCGCCAGCAGCCCGGGGGGTCTTTGGAATCAGCCCCAGCATTTT
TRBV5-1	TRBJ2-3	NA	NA	CASKRQDTDTQYF	TGCGCCAGCAAGAGACAGGACACAGATACGCAGTATTTT
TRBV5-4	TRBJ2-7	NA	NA	CASSRRGDPGYEQYF	TGTGCCAGCAGCCGTCGGGGAGATCCCGGCTACGAGCAGTACTTC
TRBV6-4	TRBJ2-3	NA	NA	CASSEEGGTDTQYF	TGTGCCAGCAGTGAAGAGGGAGGCACAGATACGCAGTATTTT
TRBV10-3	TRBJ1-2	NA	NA	CAISESGDGYTF	TGTGCCATCAGTGAGTCCGGTGATGGCTACACCTTC
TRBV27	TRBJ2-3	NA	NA	CASRALGHGTDTQYF	TGTGCCAGCAGGGCCCTAGGCCACGGGACAGATACGCAGTATTTT
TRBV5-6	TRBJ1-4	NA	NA	CASSLSPQLDEKLFF	TGTGCCAGCAGCTTGTCCCCACAGCTCGATGAAAAACTGTTTTTT
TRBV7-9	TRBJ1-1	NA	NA	CASSLGTATEAFF	TGTGCCAGCAGCTTAGGGACAGCCACTGAAGCTTTCTTT
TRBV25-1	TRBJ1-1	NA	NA	CASSETFTGIRVTEAFF	TGTGCCAGCAGTGAAACTTTTACAGGGATACGAGTCACTGAAGCTTTCTTT
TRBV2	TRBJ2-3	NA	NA	CASSDGLSSPDTQYF	TGTGCCAGCAGTGATGGACTCAGCAGTCCAGATACGCAGTATTTT
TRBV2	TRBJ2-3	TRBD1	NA	CASSERQGRDTQYF	TGTGCCAGCAGTGAAAGACAGGGGCGAGATACGCAGTATTTT
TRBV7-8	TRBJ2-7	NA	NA	CASSQLSGREQYF	TGTGCCAGCAGCCAACTTAGCGGTAGGGAGCAGTACTTC
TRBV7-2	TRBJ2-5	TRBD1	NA	CASSLRTGKGTQYF	TGTGCCAGCAGCCTCAGGACAGGGAAGGGGACCCAGTACTTC
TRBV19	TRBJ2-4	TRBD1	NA	CASSIKGALGKNIQYF	TGTGCCAGTAGTATCAAGGGGGCCCTAGGCAAAAACATTCAGTACTTC
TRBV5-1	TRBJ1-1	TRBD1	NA	CASSPGTAGREAFF	TGCGCCAGCAGCCCAGGGACAGCCGGACGTGAAGCTTTCTTT
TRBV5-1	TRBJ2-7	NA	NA	CASSLSGHEQYF	TGCGCCAGCAGCTTGTCTGGGCACGAGCAGTACTTC
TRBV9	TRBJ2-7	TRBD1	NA	CASSGRGTVSTYEQYF	TGTGCCAGCAGCGGGAGAGGGACAGTTTCGACCTACGAGCAGTACTTC
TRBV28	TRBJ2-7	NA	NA	CASGRGSSGEQYF	TGTGCCAGCGGTAGGGGCAGTTCAGGCGAGCAGTACTTC
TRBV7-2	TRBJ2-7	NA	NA	CASKVGTPEYEQYF	TGTGCCAGCAAAGTGGGGACACCCGAATACGAGCAGTACTTC
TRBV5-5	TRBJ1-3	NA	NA	CASDFLGSGNTIYF	TGTGCCAGCGACTTTCTTGGGTCCGGAAACACCATATATTTT
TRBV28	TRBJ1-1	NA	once	CASSSMNTEAFF	TGTGCCAGCAGTTCCATGAACACTGAAGCTTTCTTT
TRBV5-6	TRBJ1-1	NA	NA	CASRHRYRELNTEAFF	TGTGCCAGCAGACATCGGTACCGGGAATTGAACACTGAAGCTTTCTTT
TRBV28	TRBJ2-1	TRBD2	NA	CASSRLAGAGNEQFF	TGTGCCAGCAGTAGACTAGCGGGAGCCGGGAATGAGCAGTTCTTC
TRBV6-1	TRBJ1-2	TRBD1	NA	CASSEGRRRQGPYGYTF	TGTGCCAGCAGTGAAGGGCGGCGTCGACAGGGACCCTATGGCTACACCTTC
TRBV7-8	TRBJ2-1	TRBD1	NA	CASSRQGSYNEQFF	TGTGCCAGCAGCCGACAGGGGAGCTACAATGAGCAGTTCTTC
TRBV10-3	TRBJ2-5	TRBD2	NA	CAISASGRVETQYF	TGTGCCATCAGCGCCAGCGGGAGGGTGGAGACCCAGTACTTC
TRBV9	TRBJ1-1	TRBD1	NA	CASSPQTGRTEAFF	TGTGCCAGCAGCCCCCAGACAGGGAGGACTGAAGCTTTCTTT
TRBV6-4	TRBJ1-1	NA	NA	CATPGAYFNTEAFF	TGTGCCACCCCAGGGGCCTACTTTAACACTGAAGCTTTCTTT
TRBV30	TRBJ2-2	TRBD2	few	CAWSVRLAGGGELFF	TGTGCCTGGAGTGTACGACTAGCGGGAGGTGGGGAGCTGTTTTTT
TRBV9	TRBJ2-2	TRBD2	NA	CASSVDSSGNTGELFF	TGTGCCAGCAGCGTAGATTCTAGCGGGAACACCGGGGAGCTGTTTTTT
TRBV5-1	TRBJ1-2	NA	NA	CASSPGRRWTVSPGYTF	TGCGCCAGCAGTCCAGGCCGCCGATGGACAGTCTCGCCCGGCTACACCTTC
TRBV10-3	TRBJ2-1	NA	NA	CAISESEGVNEQFF	TGTGCCATCAGTGAGTCCGAGGGGGTCAATGAGCAGTTCTTC
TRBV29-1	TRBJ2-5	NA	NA	CSAGRVGQTKTQYF	TGCAGCGCAGGCCGCGTTGGGCAGACGAAGACCCAGTACTTC